A single sample is the source of the 15 T cell receptor beta chains below, sequenced in a study of molecular identifiers for immune sequencing clone quantification. Each CDR3 protein is one row after TCRdb ran MiXCR on the PCR reads. The data hold tens of thousands of distinct CDR3 sequences, with under 20% observed a single time. The specimen sequenced was naive CD8+ T cells from blood, with Jurkat cell RNA spiked in. This sample's subset: FACS-sorted CD8+CD4-CCR7+CD45RA+ naive T cells. The receptors derive from a human donor in good health. Some libraries in this study had Jurkat cell RNA spiked in.

This clonotype showed up many times. The chain couples TRBV29-1 to TRBJ2-7, with D tentatively TRBD1 (5 bases). The V and J ends lost 1 base and 2 bases respectively, with 12 bases between them. Germline-derived CDR1 and CDR2 are SQVTM and ANQGSEA. The CDR3 extends over 14 amino acids. The CDR3 DNA reads TGCAGCGTTGAAGGCCTGGGGCATACCTACGAGCAGTACTTC. It specifies CSVEGLGHTYEQYF.

This clonotype came up many times. The rearrangement links TRBV30 to TRBJ2-1, with 8 bases lining up with TRBD2. Germline CDR1 and CDR2: GTSNPN and SVGIG (reference sequence). There are 14 residues in the CDR3. The trim removed 3 bases at V and 7 bases at J, leaving 8 bases unmatched. This CDR3 reads CAWRIAGIGNEQFF. The CDR3 DNA reads as TGTGCCTGGAGAATAGCGGGAATAGGTAATGAGCAGTTCTTC.

This clonotype was detected ten times or more. The rearrangement joins TRBV2 to TRBJ2-7, with D uncertain. This CDR3 region has 16 residues. V was cut by 8 bases and J by 4 bases, with 24 bases left in between. Germline lookup yields CDR1 SNHLY and CDR2 FYNNEI. The CDR3 DNA follows: TGTGCCAGCTCTCAAGGCAGTGTGCAACCTGGGTACGAGCAGTACTTC. As protein: CASSQGSVQPGYEQYF.

In this sample, this clonotype turned up many times. J is TRBJ2-7 and V is TRBV27; D gene ambiguous. Deletions cut 3 bases from V and 6 bases from J, with 12 bases between. This CDR3 has 13 amino acids. CDR1 and CDR2 from the germline V gene are MNHEY and SMNVEV (reference sequence). CDR3 nucleotide sequence: TGTGCCAGCAGTTTTTCCGTGGGGTTCGAGCAGTACTTC. Protein: CASSFSVGFEQYF.

As to this clonotype: Given a much more abundant clone one base away, this may be a read error. The chain employs TRBV6-2 or TRBV6-3 and TRBJ2-2; D might be TRBD2 (5 bases). CDR3 length: 13 amino acids. Germline values: CDR1 MNHEY, CDR2 SVGEGT. CDR3 sequence: CASGLLNTGELLF. DNA for the CDR3: TGTGCCAGCGGGTTATTGAACACCGGGGAGCTGCTTTTT.

This clonotype was observed a few times. It may be a read error: a sequence one base away is much more abundant. The chain recombines TRBV13 with TRBJ2-2, with D perhaps TRBD1 (6 bases). Germline loops: CDR1 PRHDT, CDR2 FYEKMQ (reference sequence). V was clipped by 8 bases and J by 7 bases, with 17 bases between them. This CDR3 comprises 14 residues. CDR3 loop: CASGSGTTVGELFF. In nucleotides, the CDR3 is TGTGCCAGCGGCTCCGGGACAACCGTCGGGGAGCTGTTTTTT.

The table lists this clonotype with many counts. This sequence joins TRBV3-1 and TRBJ1-5; 7 positions match TRBD1. V lost 1 base and J lost 3; bases outside the gene matches: 3. CDR1 is LGHDT and CDR2 is YNNKEL in the germline V gene (reference sequence). This CDR3 spans 15 amino acids. The CDR3: CASSQGDSVNQPQHF. The CDR3 DNA sequence: TGTGCCAGCAGCCAAGGGGACAGCGTCAATCAGCCCCAGCATTTT.

The genes are TRBV24-1 and TRBJ2-1; a possible D gene is TRBD1 (5 bases). V was cut by 4 bases and J by 6 bases, with 15 bases left in between. The CDR3 loop spans 15 amino acids. The V gene's germline CDR1 is KGHDR and CDR2 SFDVKD. This CDR3 reads CATSERTTPCNEQFF. The CDR3 DNA sequence: TGTGCCACCAGTGAAAGGACAACCCCCTGCAATGAGCAGTTCTTC.

This chain uses TRBV4-3 with TRBJ2-3; TRBD1 might be the D (5 bases). The CDR3 has 17 amino acids. CDR1 and CDR2 (germline): LGHNA, YSLEER. The V and J ends lost 0 bases and 1 base respectively, with 14 bases between them. The CDR3 loop reads CASSQDRVGVGTDTQYF. In DNA, the CDR3 is TGCGCCAGCAGCCAAGATCGGGTAGGGGTTGGCACAGATACGCAGTATTTT.

The J gene is TRBJ2-7, the V gene TRBV4-3, with a tentative D call TRBD2 (6 bases). CDR1 LGHNA and CDR2 YSLEER come from the germline V gene. The CDR3 runs 16 residues. Deletions cut 0 bases from V and 2 bases from J, with 14 bases between. The CDR3, as DNA: TGCGCCAGCAGCCAAGACGCTCGAGGGACTGCCTACGAGCAGTACTTC. Translated, it gives CASSQDARGTAYEQYF.

The V gene is TRBV11-2, the J gene TRBJ2-7, with D hard to call. Germline values: CDR1 SGHAT, CDR2 FQNNGV. CDR3 size: 12 residues. The CDR3 bases are TGTGTCTGCGGCCCCCTGGGCTACGAGCAGTACTTC. It specifies CVCGPLGYEQYF.

V and J are TRBV7-2 and TRBJ1-3; a weak D match, TRBD1 (6 bases). V lost 5 bases and J 4 bases, leaving 12 bases between the germline ends. This CDR3 spans 14 amino acids. Germline CDR1 is SGHTA and CDR2 is FQGNSA. CDR3 sequence: CASSPGTPGNTIYF. CDR3 DNA: TGTGCCAGCAGCCCCGGGACACCCGGAAACACCATATATTTT.

The V and J genes are TRBV7-9 and TRBJ2-2; a possible D gene is TRBD1 (6 bases). The CDR3 loop spans 15 amino acids. V was trimmed by 6 bases and J by 2 bases, leaving 13 bases between them. The germline CDR1 and CDR2 sequences are SEHNR and FQNEAQ (reference sequence). In DNA form, the CDR3 reads TGTGCCAGCAGGCACCCGGGACAAAACACCGGGGAGCTGTTTTTT. Translated, it gives CASRHPGQNTGELFF.

About this clonotype itself: Mismatch with germline at one junction end may stem from a read error. V and J are TRBV5-3 and TRBJ2-3, with TRBD2 matching 13 bases. TRBV5-3 is an ORF for which the function is uncertain. The CDR3 totals 18 residues. The CDR3 is CASSLVVGLAGITDTQYF. CDR3 nucleotide sequence: TGTGCCAGCAGCTTGGTAGTGGGACTAGCGGGAATCACAGATACGCAGTATTTT.

The sample holds many counts of this clonotype. The V call is TRBV11-2, the J call TRBJ2-3, with D perhaps assigned TRBD1 or TRBD2 (5 bases each). Germline CDR1 is SGHAT and CDR2 is FQNNGV. V was shortened by 1 base and J by 9 bases, with 23 bases between the two germline ends. CDR3 length: 17 residues. The DNA of the CDR3 is TGTGCCAGCAGCTTAGGCCCCTTGGGGCTAGCAAGCGGCACGCAGTATTTT. This codes for CASSLGPLGLASGTQYF.